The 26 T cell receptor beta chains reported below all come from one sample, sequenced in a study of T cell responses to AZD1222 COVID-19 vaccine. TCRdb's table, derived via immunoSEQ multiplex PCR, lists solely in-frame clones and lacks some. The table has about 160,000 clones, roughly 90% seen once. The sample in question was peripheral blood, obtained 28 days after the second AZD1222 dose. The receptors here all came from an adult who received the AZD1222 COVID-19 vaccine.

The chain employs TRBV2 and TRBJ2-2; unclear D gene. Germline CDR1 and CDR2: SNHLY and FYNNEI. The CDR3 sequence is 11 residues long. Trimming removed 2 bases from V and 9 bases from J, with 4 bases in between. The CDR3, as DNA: TGTGCCAGCAGTGAAACCCGGGAGCTGTTTTTT. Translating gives CASSETRELFF.

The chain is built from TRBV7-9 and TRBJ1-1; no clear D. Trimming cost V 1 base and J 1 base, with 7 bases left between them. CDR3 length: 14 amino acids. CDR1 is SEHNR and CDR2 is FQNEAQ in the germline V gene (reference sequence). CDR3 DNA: TGTGCCAGCAGCTTAGAAGTGAGGAACACTGAAGCTTTCTTT. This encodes CASSLEVRNTEAFF.

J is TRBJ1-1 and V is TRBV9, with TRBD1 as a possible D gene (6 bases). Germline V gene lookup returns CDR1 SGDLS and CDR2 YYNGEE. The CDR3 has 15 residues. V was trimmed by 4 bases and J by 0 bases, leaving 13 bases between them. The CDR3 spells CASSSGGHMNTEAFF. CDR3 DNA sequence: TGTGCCAGCAGCTCGGGGGGACACATGAACACTGAAGCTTTCTTT.

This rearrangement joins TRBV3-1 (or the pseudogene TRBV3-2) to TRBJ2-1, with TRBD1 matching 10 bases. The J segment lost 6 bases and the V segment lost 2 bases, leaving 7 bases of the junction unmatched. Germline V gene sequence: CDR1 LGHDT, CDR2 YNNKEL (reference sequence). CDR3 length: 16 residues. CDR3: CASSQNRDRGSNEQFF. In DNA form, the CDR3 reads TGTGCCAGCAGCCAAAACCGGGACAGGGGAAGCAATGAGCAGTTCTTC.

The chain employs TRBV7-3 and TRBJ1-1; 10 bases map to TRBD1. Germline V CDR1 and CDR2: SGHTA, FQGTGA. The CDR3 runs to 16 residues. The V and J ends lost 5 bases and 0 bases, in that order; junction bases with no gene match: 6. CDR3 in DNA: TGTGCCAGCAGCCCAGGGACAGGGGCTTTGAACACTGAAGCTTTCTTT. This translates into CASSPGTGALNTEAFF.

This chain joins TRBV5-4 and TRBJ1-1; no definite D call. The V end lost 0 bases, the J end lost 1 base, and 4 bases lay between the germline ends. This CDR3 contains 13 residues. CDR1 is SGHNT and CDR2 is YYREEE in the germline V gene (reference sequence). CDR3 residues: CASSLDTNTEAFF. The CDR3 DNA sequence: TGTGCCAGCAGCTTGGACACGAACACTGAAGCTTTCTTT. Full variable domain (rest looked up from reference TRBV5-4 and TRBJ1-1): ETGVTQSPTHLIKTRGQQVTLRCSSQSGHNTVSWYQQALGQGPQFIFQYYREEENGRGNFPPRFSGLQFPNYSSELNVNALELDDSALYLCASSLDTNTEAFFGQGTRLTVV.

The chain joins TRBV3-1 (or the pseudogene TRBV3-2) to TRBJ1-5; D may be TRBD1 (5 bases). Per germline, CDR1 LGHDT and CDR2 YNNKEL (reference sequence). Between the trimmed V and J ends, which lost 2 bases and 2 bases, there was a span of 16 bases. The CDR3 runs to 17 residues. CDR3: CASSQPYGGEGNQPQHF. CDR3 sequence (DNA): TGTGCCAGCAGCCAACCCTACGGGGGGGAAGGCAATCAGCCCCAGCATTTT.

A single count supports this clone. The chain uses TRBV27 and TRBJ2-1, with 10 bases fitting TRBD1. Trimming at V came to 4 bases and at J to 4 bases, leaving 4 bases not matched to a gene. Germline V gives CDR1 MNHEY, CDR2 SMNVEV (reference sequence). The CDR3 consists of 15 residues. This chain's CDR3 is CASSSGQGNYNEQFF. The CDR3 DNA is TGTGCCAGCAGTTCGGGACAGGGGAATTACAATGAGCAGTTCTTC.

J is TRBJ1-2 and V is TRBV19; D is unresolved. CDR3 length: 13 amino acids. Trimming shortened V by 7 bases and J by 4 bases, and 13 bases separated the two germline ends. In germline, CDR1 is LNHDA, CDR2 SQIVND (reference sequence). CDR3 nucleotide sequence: TGTGCCAGTACCATACGGGATACCTATGGCTACACCTTC. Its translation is CASTIRDTYGYTF.

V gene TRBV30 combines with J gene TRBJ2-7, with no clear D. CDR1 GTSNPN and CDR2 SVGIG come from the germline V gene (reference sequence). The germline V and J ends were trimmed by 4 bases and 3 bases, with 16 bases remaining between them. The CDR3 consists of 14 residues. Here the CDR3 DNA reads TGTGCCTGGACAGGCCCAGCGCCCGACTACGAGCAGTACTTC. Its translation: CAWTGPAPDYEQYF. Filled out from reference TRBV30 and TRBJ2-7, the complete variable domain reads SQTIHQWPATLVQPVGSPLSLECTVEGTSNPNLYWYRQAAGRGLQLLFYSVGIGQISSEVPQNLSASRPQDRQFILSSKKLLLSDSGFYLCAWTGPAPDYEQYFGPGTRLTVT.

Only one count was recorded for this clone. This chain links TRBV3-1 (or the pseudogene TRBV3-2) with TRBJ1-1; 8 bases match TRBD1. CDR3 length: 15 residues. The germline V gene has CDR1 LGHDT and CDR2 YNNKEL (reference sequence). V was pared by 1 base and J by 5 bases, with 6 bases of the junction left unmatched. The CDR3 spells CASSQAGQGQTEAFF. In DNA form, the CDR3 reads TGTGCCAGCAGCCAAGCCGGACAGGGTCAAACTGAAGCTTTCTTT.

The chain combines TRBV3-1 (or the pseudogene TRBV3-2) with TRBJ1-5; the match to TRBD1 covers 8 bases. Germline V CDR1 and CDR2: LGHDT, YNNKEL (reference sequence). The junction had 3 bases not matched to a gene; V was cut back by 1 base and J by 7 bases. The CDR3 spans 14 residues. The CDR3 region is CASSQGQGWQPQHF. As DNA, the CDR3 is TGTGCCAGCAGCCAAGGACAGGGGTGGCAGCCCCAGCATTTT.

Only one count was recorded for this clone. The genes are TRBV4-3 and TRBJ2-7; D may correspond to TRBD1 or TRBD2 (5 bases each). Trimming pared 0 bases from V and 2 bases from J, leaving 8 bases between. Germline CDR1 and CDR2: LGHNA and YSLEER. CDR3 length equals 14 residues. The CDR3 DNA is TGCGCCAGCAGCCAAGATCGGGACGCCTACGAGCAGTACTTC. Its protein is CASSQDRDAYEQYF.

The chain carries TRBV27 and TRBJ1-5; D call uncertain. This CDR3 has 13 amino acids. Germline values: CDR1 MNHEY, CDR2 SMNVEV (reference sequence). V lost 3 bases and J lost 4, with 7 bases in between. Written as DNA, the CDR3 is TGTGCCAGCAGTTTGGTGGAGAATCAGCCCCAGCATTTT. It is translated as CASSLVENQPQHF.

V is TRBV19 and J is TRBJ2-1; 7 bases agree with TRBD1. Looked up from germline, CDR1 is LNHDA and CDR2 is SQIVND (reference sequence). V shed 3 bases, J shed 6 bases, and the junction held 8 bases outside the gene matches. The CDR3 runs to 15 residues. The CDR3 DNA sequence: TGTGCCAGTAGTATGGAAAGGGGGCTTAGCAATGAGCAGTTCTTC. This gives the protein CASSMERGLSNEQFF.

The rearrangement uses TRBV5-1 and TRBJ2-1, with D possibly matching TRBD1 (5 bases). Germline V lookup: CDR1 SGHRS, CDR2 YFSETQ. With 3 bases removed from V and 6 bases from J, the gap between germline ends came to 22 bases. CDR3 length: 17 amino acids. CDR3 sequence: CASSWIPRQGSGNEQFF. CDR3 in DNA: TGCGCCAGCAGCTGGATCCCCCGCCAGGGCAGTGGCAATGAGCAGTTCTTC.

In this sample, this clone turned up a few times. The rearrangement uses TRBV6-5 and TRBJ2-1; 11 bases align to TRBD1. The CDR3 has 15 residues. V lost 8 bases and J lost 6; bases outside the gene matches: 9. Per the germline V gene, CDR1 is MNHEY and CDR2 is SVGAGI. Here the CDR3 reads CASEYTGTGGNEQFF. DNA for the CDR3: TGTGCCAGCGAATACACCGGGACAGGGGGCAATGAGCAGTTCTTC.

The CDR3 DNA reads as TGTGCCAGCAGCAAACCGGGACAGAACACCGGGGAGCTGTTTTTT. Translation: CASSKPGQNTGELFF. The genes are TRBV7-6 and TRBJ2-2; tentative D call: TRBD1 (6 bases). The V gene's germline CDR1 is SGHVS and CDR2 FNYEAQ. The CDR3 is made up of 15 amino acids. The V gene lost 5 bases and the J gene lost 1 base, with 11 bases spanning the gap.

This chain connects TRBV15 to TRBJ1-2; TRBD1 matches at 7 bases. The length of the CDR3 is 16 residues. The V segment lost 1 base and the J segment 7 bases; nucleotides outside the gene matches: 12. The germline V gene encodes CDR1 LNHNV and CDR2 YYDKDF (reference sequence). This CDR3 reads CATSRVSHRGLSGYTF. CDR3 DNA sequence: TGTGCCACCAGCAGAGTAAGCCACAGGGGATTGTCTGGCTACACCTTC. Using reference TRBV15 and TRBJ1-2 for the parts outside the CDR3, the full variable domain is DAMVIQNPRYQVTQFGKPVTLSCSQTLNHNVMYWYQQKSSQAPKLLFHYYDKDFNNEADTPDNFQSRRPNTSFCFLDIRSPGLGDTAMYLCATSRVSHRGLSGYTFGSGTRLTVV.

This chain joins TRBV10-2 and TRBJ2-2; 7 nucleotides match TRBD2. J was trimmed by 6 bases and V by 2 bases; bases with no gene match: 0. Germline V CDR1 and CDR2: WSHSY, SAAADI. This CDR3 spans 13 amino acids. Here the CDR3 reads CASSEGGAGELFF. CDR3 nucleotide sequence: TGCGCCAGCAGTGAGGGGGGGGCCGGGGAGCTGTTTTTT.

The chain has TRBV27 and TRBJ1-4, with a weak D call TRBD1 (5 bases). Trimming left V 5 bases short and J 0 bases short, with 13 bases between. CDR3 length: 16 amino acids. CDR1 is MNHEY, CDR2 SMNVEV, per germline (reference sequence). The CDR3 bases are TGTGCCAGCAGTCCCCGGGACGGGTCAACTAATGAAAAACTGTTTTTT. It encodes CASSPRDGSTNEKLFF.

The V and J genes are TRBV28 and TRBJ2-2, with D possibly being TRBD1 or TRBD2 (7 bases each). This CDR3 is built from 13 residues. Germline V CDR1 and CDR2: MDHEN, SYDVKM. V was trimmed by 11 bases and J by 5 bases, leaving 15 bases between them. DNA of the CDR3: TGTGCCGCTAGACAGGGAGGGACCGGGGAGCTGTTTTTT. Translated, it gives CAARQGGTGELFF.

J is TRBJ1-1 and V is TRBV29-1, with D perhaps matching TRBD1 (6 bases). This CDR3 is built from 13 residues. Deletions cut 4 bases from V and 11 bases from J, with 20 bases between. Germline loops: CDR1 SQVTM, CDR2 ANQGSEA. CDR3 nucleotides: TGCAGCGTTGGGGGGCAGGGAGAGTCCGGCGCTTTCTTT. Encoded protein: CSVGGQGESGAFF. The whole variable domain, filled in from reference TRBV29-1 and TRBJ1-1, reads SAVISQKPSRDICQRGTSLTIQCQVDSQVTMMFWYRQQPGQSLTLIATANQGSEATYESGFVIDKFPISRPNLTFSTLTVSNMSPEDSSIYLCSVGGQGESGAFFGQGTRLTVV.

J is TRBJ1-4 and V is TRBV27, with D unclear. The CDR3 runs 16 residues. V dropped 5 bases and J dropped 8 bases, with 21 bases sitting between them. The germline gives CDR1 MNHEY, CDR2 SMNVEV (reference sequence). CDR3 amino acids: CASSPYELSSGEKLFF. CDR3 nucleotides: TGTGCCAGCAGTCCGTATGAGCTAAGCTCTGGCGAAAAACTGTTTTTT. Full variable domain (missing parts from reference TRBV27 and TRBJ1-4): EAQVTQNPRYLITVTGKKLTVTCSQNMNHEYMSWYRQDPGLGLRQIYYSMNVEVTDKGDVPEGYKVSRKEKRNFPLILESPSPNQTSLYFCASSPYELSSGEKLFFGSGTQLSVL.

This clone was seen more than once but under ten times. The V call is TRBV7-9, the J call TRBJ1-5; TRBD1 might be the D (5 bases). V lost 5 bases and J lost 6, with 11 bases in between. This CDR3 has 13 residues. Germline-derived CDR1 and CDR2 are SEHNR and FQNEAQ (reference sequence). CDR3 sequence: CASSPRRGQPQHF. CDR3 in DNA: TGTGCCAGCAGCCCAAGAAGGGGTCAGCCCCAGCATTTT.

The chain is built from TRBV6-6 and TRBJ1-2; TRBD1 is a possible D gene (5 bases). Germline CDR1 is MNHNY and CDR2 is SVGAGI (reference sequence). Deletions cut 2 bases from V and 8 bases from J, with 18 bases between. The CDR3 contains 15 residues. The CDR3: CASSYPAGTSGGYTF. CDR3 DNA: TGTGCCAGCAGTTACCCTGCCGGGACCTCAGGGGGCTACACCTTC.